The present T cell receptor beta chain was sequenced within a study of blood T cell repertoires in COVID-19. Sequencing was performed with immunoSEQ multiplex PCR; in TCRdb, only in-frame clones are kept and a portion is missing. The table records about 50,000 clones, around 83% of them present only once. CDR3 size: 15 residues. V was cut by 0 bases and J by 5 bases, with 13 bases left in between. The germline gives CDR1 MNHEY, CDR2 SVGAGI. The chain joins TRBV6-5 to TRBJ1-2; D is possibly TRBD1 (5 bases). The clonotype comes from a woman aged 80 or older with acute or convalescent COVID-19. Material: peripheral blood. The CDR3 DNA follows: TGTGCCAGCAGTTACTCGAATTGGGGCCCTTATGGCTACACCTTC. Protein: CASSYSNWGPYGYTF.